This TCR beta chain was sequenced for a study of blood T cell repertoires in COVID-19. About the research overall: Specimens from acute and convalescent COVID-19 originated in the United States, Italy and Spain. Sources were T cells, B-cell-depleted T cells, or PBMCs; the material itself was cDNA or gDNA.

There are 14 residues in the CDR3. V lost 6 bases, J lost 3 bases, and 13 bases lay in between. The germline V gene encodes CDR1 LNHDA and CDR2 SQIVND (reference sequence). Original processing notes: Estimates of nucleated cell counts were drawn from the amplification of reference gene primers. The table came from immunoSEQ multiplex PCR; TCRdb's copy has only in-frame clones and leaves some out. V, J and clone size are taken as reported in that table, and D and trimming were inferred from the DNA itself. The data show more than 110,000 clones, with 80% to 85% seen just once and approximately 4.1% held by the top ten.

This clonotype originated in a woman at least 80 years old with acute or convalescent COVID-19. J is TRBJ2-3 and V is TRBV19; maybe TRBD1 (8 bases). The sequencing input was peripheral blood. The CDR3 spells CASSDRGGTDTQYF. CDR3 nucleotides: TGTGCCAGTAGCGACAGGGGAGGGACAGATACGCAGTATTTT.